One and the same sample provided the 10 T cell receptor beta chains below, sequenced in a study of T cell repertoires in cytomegalovirus infection. MiXCR was run by TCRdb on the reads, yielding one entry per CDR3 protein. There are 800,000 to 950,000 distinct CDR3 sequences in the sample; 30% to 35% occur only once, and 9.5% to 15% lies in the top ten. Their specific antigens are unknown. The input for sequencing was cultured CD8+ T cells from PBMCs, taken from culture after CMV antigen stimulation. These TCRs come from a human donor in good health (CMV status not recorded). Some clones in this sample may be carry-over from other donors' samples.

V is TRBV12-3 or TRBV12-4 and J is TRBJ2-1; D is perhaps TRBD1 (6 bases). The CDR3 runs 14 residues. V was trimmed by 5 bases and J by 4 bases, leaving 12 bases between them. For the CDR3, the DNA is TGTGCCAGCAGTGGACAGACCTATTACAATGAGCAGTTCTTC. It encodes CASSGQTYYNEQFF.

This clonotype was picked up a small number of times. The genes are TRBV12-3 or TRBV12-4 and TRBJ1-1; tentatively, D is TRBD1 (5 bases). V was clipped by 3 bases and J by 8 bases, with 10 bases between them. The CDR3 is made up of 12 amino acids. In nucleotides, the CDR3 is TGTGCCAGCAGTTTTGGGCAGGGAGAAGCTTTCTTT. This gives the protein CASSFGQGEAFF.

This clonotype was counted between two and nine times. The CDR3 DNA follows: TGCGCCAGCAGCCACCGCGCCGGGGACACTGAAGCTTTCTTT. Amino acids: CASSHRAGDTEAFF. The rearrangement uses TRBV4-1 and TRBJ1-1; D remains unclear. Germline CDR1 MGHRA, CDR2 YSYEKL. Trimming cost V 3 bases and J 3 bases, with 11 bases left between them. This CDR3 has 14 amino acids.

As DNA, the CDR3 is TGTGCCAGCAGTTGGGACAGTGTGAACACTGAAGCTTTCTTT. It codes for CASSWDSVNTEAFF. The gene calls are TRBV28 and TRBJ1-1, with TRBD1 matching 7 bases. The CDR3 consists of 14 residues. Germline lookup yields CDR1 MDHEN and CDR2 SYDVKM. Unmatched junction bases numbered 2, after V lost 4 bases and J lost 0 bases.

The J gene is TRBJ2-3, the V gene TRBV6-5, with 9 bases matching TRBD1. The CDR3 consists of 17 residues. Losses at the gene ends were 2 bases for V and 0 bases for J; bases not matched to a gene: 6. Germline V CDR1 and CDR2: MNHEY, SVGAGI. The DNA of the CDR3 is TGTGCCAGCAGTTACACAGGGGGCTTCACTAGCACAGATACGCAGTATTTT. Residues: CASSYTGGFTSTDTQYF.

Many counts were recorded for this clonotype. Here the CDR3 reads CASSLVWTTRDTQYF. As DNA, the CDR3 is TGTGCCAGCAGCTTAGTCTGGACTACACGAGATACGCAGTATTTT. The chain is built from TRBV7-2 and TRBJ2-3, with D perhaps TRBD2 (6 bases). The CDR3 length is 15 residues. The ends were cut back, 1 base at V and 5 bases at J, with 13 bases in the middle. CDR1 and CDR2 from the germline V gene are SGHTA and FQGNSA.

This sequence joins TRBV24-1 and TRBJ2-1; D is possibly TRBD1 (6 bases). The CDR3 extends over 11 amino acids. Germline V gene sequence: CDR1 KGHDR, CDR2 SFDVKD. V lost 6 bases and J lost 11, with 10 bases in between. The CDR3 protein is CATSQGPQQFF. CDR3 sequence (DNA): TGTGCCACCAGTCAGGGGCCTCAGCAGTTCTTC.

This clonotype was detected many times. The genes are TRBV5-6 and TRBJ2-7, with D possibly matching TRBD1 (6 bases). This CDR3 has 15 residues. V shed 0 bases and J shed 0 bases, with 10 bases lying between them. CDR1 and CDR2 (germline): SGHDT, YYEEEE. CDR3 protein: CASSLGDTRSYEQYF. The CDR3 DNA follows: TGTGCCAGCAGCTTGGGGGACACCCGCTCCTACGAGCAGTACTTC.

The chain uses TRBV29-1 and TRBJ2-7; D assignment may be TRBD1 or TRBD2 (6 bases each). Germline V gene sequence: CDR1 SQVTM, CDR2 ANQGSEA. With 6 bases removed from V and 6 bases from J, the gap between germline ends came to 15 bases. This CDR3 spans 12 amino acids. The CDR3 DNA reads as TGCAGCGTGGAGGGGGACGGGTCCGAGCAGTACGTC. Protein: CSVEGDGSEQYV.

This clonotype was found a few times. The chain has TRBV6-5 and TRBJ2-7, with a tentative D call TRBD1 (6 bases). V lost 8 bases and J 0 bases, leaving 14 bases between the germline ends. Germline V CDR1 and CDR2: MNHEY, SVGAGI. CDR3 size: 14 residues. The CDR3 loop reads CASGFTGISYEQYF. In DNA form, the CDR3 reads TGTGCCAGCGGGTTCACAGGGATCTCCTACGAGCAGTACTTC.